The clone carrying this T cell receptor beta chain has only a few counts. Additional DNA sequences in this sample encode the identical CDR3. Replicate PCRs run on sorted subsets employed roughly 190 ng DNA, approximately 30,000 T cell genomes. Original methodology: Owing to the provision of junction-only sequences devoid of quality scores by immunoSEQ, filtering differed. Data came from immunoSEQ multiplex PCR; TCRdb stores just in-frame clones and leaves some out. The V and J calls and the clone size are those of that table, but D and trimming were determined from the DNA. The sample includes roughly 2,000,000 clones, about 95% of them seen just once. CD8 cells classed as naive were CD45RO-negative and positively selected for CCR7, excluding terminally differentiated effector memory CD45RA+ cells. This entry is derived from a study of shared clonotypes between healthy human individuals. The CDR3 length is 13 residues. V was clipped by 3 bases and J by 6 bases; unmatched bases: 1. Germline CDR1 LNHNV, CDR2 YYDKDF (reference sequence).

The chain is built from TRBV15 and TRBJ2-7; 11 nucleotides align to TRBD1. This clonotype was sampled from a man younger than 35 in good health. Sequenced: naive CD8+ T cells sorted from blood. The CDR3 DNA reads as TGTGCCACCAGCAGCGGGACAGGGGGCGAGCAGTACTTC. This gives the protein CATSSGTGGEQYF.